The 25 T cell receptor beta chains below all came from one sample that was sequenced in a study of blood T cell repertoires in COVID-19. Produced via immunoSEQ multiplex PCR; TCRdb's table is partial and in-frame only. There are about 220,000 clones in the sample; about nine tenths occur only once, and just over 2.5% lies in the top ten. Input material: PBMCs or T cells enriched from blood (not recorded which). The receptors originated from a woman in her 30s who had recovered from COVID-19.

This chain links TRBV5-1 with TRBJ1-1, with 10 nucleotides matching TRBD1. Trimming at V came to 4 bases and at J to 7 bases, leaving 7 bases not matched to a gene. The CDR3 sequence is 14 residues long. Germline V lookup: CDR1 SGHRS, CDR2 YFSETQ. The DNA for the CDR3 is TGCGCCAGCAGCCCGGGACAGGGGCCCCGTGAAGCTTTCTTT. Residues: CASSPGQGPREAFF.

Relative to its sample, this clone is medium-sized (0.01 to 0.1%). The CDR3, as DNA: TGTGCCAGCAGTTTAGGGGATCGGACTAGCGGGGCGGTCTCCTACGAGCAGTACTTC. This codes for CASSLGDRTSGAVSYEQYF. This chain connects TRBV27 to TRBJ2-7; 12 bases are shared with TRBD2. The V gene's germline CDR1 is MNHEY and CDR2 SMNVEV (reference sequence). CDR3 length: 19 amino acids. V shed 2 bases, J shed 0 bases, and the junction held 11 bases outside the gene matches.

This clone was recorded only once. The rearrangement links TRBV25-1 to TRBJ1-6; 7 nucleotides line up with TRBD1. The V segment lost 6 bases and the J segment 7 bases; nucleotides outside the gene matches: 9. Germline CDR1 is MGHDK and CDR2 is SYGVNS. The CDR3 extends over 15 amino acids. The CDR3 loop is CASSQTGEPNSPLHF. The CDR3 DNA sequence: TGTGCCAGCAGCCAAACAGGGGAACCAAATTCACCCCTCCACTTT.

The genes are TRBV7-6 and TRBJ2-2, with 13 bases fitting TRBD2. Per germline, CDR1 SGHVS and CDR2 FNYEAQ. The CDR3 has 16 amino acids. V shed 5 bases and J 3 bases; nucleotides not matched to a gene: 3. This chain's CDR3 is CASSRGLAGHTGELFF. The CDR3 DNA reads TGTGCCAGCAGCAGGGGACTAGCGGGGCACACCGGGGAGCTGTTTTTT.

This chain connects TRBV11-3 to TRBJ2-1; 9 bases are a match to TRBD2. J lost 5 bases, V lost 3 bases, and 5 bases had no gene match. In germline, CDR1 is SGHNT, CDR2 YENEEA. The CDR3 extends over 15 amino acids. The CDR3 DNA is TGTGCCAGCAGCTTCATGGGACTAGCCAACAATGAGCAGTTCTTC. This translates into CASSFMGLANNEQFF.

The rearrangement links TRBV19 to TRBJ2-3; D remains unclear. Between the trimmed V and J ends, which lost 9 bases and 2 bases, there was a span of 15 bases. Germline V gives CDR1 LNHDA, CDR2 SQIVND (reference sequence). The CDR3 has 14 residues. DNA of the CDR3: TGTGCCAGCTCTAAAAATTCAATCACAGATACGCAGTATTTT. As protein: CASSKNSITDTQYF.

J is TRBJ1-3 and V is TRBV7-3; 7 nucleotides agree with TRBD1. The CDR3 totals 13 residues. Germline CDR1 SGHTA, CDR2 FQGTGA. Trimming took 4 bases from V and 10 from J; bases not matched to a gene: 7. This CDR3 is CASSSPSQGTIYF. In DNA, the CDR3 is TGTGCCAGCAGCTCCCCCTCACAGGGGACCATATATTTT.

This chain joins TRBV6-2 or TRBV6-3 and TRBJ1-5, with TRBD1 as a possible D gene (5 bases). This CDR3 comprises 16 residues. V lost 6 bases, J lost 5 bases, and 20 bases lay in between. Germline values: CDR1 MNHEY, CDR2 SVGEGT. This CDR3 reads CASSHRRGIQDQPQHF. In DNA form, the CDR3 reads TGTGCCAGCAGCCACCGGAGGGGAATTCAGGATCAGCCCCAGCATTTT.

This clone has just a few counts. The J gene is TRBJ1-2, the V gene TRBV10-3, with D hard to call. The CDR3 contains 13 residues. CDR1 ENHRY and CDR2 SYGVKD come from the germline V gene. V lost 4 bases and J lost 4, with 10 bases in between. The CDR3 nucleotides read TGTGCCATCAGTGTTACGGAGGGCTATGGCTACACCTTC. Protein: CAISVTEGYGYTF.

This clone was seen just once. This chain joins TRBV12-3 or TRBV12-4 and TRBJ2-7; 9 bases agree with TRBD2. The V and J ends lost 2 bases and 6 bases, in that order; junction bases with no gene match: 2. The CDR3 runs to 13 residues. CDR3 residues: CASSLTSGFEQYF. The CDR3 nucleotides are TGTGCCAGCAGTTTAACTAGCGGGTTCGAGCAGTACTTC.

The gene calls are TRBV7-6 and TRBJ2-2; 8 bases align to TRBD2. This CDR3 spans 15 amino acids. Germline lookup yields CDR1 SGHVS and CDR2 FNYEAQ. V was pared by 3 bases and J by 0 bases, with 0 bases of the junction left unmatched. CDR3 nucleotides: TGTGCCAGCAGCTTCGGGGGGGCGAACACCGGGGAGCTGTTTTTT. It yields the protein CASSFGGANTGELFF.

The rearrangement joins TRBV19 to TRBJ2-3; 8 nucleotides match TRBD1. J gave up 1 base and V 9 bases, and 6 bases lay outside the gene matches. Germline CDR1 reads LNHDA; CDR2 reads SQIVND (reference sequence). The CDR3 loop spans 14 amino acids. The CDR3, as DNA: TGTGCCAGCAAACAGGGGGTTGGCACAGATACGCAGTATTTT. As protein: CASKQGVGTDTQYF. Filled out from reference TRBV19 and TRBJ2-3, the complete variable domain reads DGGITQSPKYLFRKEGQNVTLSCEQNLNHDAMYWYRQDPGQGLRLIYYSQIVNDFQKGDIAEGYSVSREKKESFPLTVTSAQKNPTAFYLCASKQGVGTDTQYFGPGTRLTVL.

J is TRBJ1-2 and V is TRBV27, with TRBD1 identical over 9 bases. Germline V gene sequence: CDR1 MNHEY, CDR2 SMNVEV (reference sequence). Trimming cost V 6 bases and J 1 base; bases outside gene matches: 6. This CDR3 has 15 residues. Here the CDR3 DNA reads TGTGCCAGCAGGGACAGGGGAGGAGGTAACTATGGCTACACCTTC. Residues: CASRDRGGGNYGYTF.

The chain recombines TRBV7-2 with TRBJ2-3; possibly TRBD1 for D (6 bases). Germline CDR1 is SGHTA and CDR2 is FQGNSA. The germline V and J ends were trimmed by 3 bases and 4 bases, with 14 bases remaining between them. CDR3 length: 15 amino acids. This chain's CDR3 is CASSLSTGHPDTQYF. CDR3 nucleotide sequence: TGTGCCAGCAGCTTGTCGACAGGTCACCCAGATACGCAGTATTTT.

This clone has only a few counts. The J gene is TRBJ2-7, the V gene TRBV4-3; D unresolved. The CDR3 has 14 amino acids. Trimming shortened V by 0 bases and J by 3 bases, and 9 bases separated the two germline ends. Per the germline V gene, CDR1 is LGHNA and CDR2 is YSLEER. The CDR3 DNA reads TGCGCCAGCAGCCAAGACCTAATTGGCTACGAGCAGTACTTC. Its protein product is CASSQDLIGYEQYF.

The genes are TRBV7-9 and TRBJ1-4, with D possibly matching TRBD1 (6 bases). CDR1 is SEHNR and CDR2 is FQNEAQ in the germline V gene (reference sequence). The CDR3 sequence is 16 residues long. Trimming left V 5 bases short and J 0 bases short, with 13 bases between. The CDR3 loop is CASSPETGSTNEKLFF. DNA of the CDR3: TGTGCCAGCAGCCCTGAGACAGGCTCAACTAATGAAAAACTGTTTTTT. The whole variable domain, filled in from reference TRBV7-9 and TRBJ1-4, reads DTGVSQNPRHKITKRGQNVTFRCDPISEHNRLYWYRQTLGQGPEFLTYFQNEAQLEKSRLLSDRFSAERPKGSFSTLEIQRTEQGDSAMYLCASSPETGSTNEKLFFGSGTQLSVL.

The chain employs TRBV19 and TRBJ2-4; D remains ambiguous. CDR3 length: 22 residues. With 3 bases removed from V and 0 bases from J, the gap between germline ends came to 30 bases. In germline, CDR1 is LNHDA, CDR2 SQIVND (reference sequence). The CDR3 sequence: CASSILAEVDSSHILAKNIQYF. The CDR3 DNA reads TGTGCCAGTAGTATCTTGGCAGAGGTAGACTCCTCTCATATTTTAGCCAAAAACATTCAGTACTTC.

This clone has just one count. The chain is built from TRBV25-1 and TRBJ1-1, with TRBD1 matching 8 bases. The junction had 10 bases not matched to a gene; V was cut back by 7 bases and J by 0 bases. CDR1 and CDR2 (germline): MGHDK, SYGVNS. The CDR3 is made up of 16 amino acids. The CDR3: CASMSQGAIMNTEAFF. The CDR3 DNA reads as TGTGCCAGCATGTCCCAGGGGGCAATTATGAACACTGAAGCTTTCTTT.

The chain uses TRBV5-1 and TRBJ1-6; 9 bases agree with TRBD1. J was trimmed by 7 bases and V by 1 base; bases with no gene match: 3. This CDR3 comprises 15 residues. Germline CDR1 and CDR2: SGHRS and YFSETQ. CDR3 sequence (DNA): TGCGCCAGCAGCTTGCGAGGACAGGGGAATTCACCCCTCCACTTT. It is translated as CASSLRGQGNSPLHF.

The chain joins TRBV27 to TRBJ1-1; D possibly corresponds to TRBD1 (5 bases). CDR1 is MNHEY, CDR2 SMNVEV, per germline (reference sequence). V lost 7 bases and J lost 7, with 19 bases in between. This CDR3 region has 14 residues. CDR3 DNA: TGTGCCAGCAAACCTCATGGGGGAGGAAATGAAGCTTTCTTT. The encoded protein is CASKPHGGGNEAFF.

V usage is TRBV4-2 and J usage is TRBJ2-7, with 9 nucleotides matching TRBD1. The junction had 13 bases not matched to a gene; V was cut back by 0 bases and J by 4 bases. The germline V gene encodes CDR1 LGHNA and CDR2 YNFKEQ. The length of the CDR3 is 18 residues. CDR3 amino acids: CASSQEASPGQGFYEQYF. The CDR3 coding sequence is TGTGCCAGCAGCCAAGAGGCTTCCCCGGGACAGGGTTTTTACGAGCAGTACTTC.

The gene calls are TRBV27 and TRBJ2-2; 13 positions agree with TRBD2. Germline CDR1 and CDR2: MNHEY and SMNVEV (reference sequence). Trimming took 4 bases from V and 7 from J; bases not matched to a gene: 9. CDR3 length: 17 residues. CDR3 loop: CASSSPGLAGFSGELFF. In DNA form, the CDR3 reads TGTGCCAGCAGTTCGCCGGGACTAGCGGGGTTTAGCGGGGAGCTGTTTTTT.

The gene calls are TRBV7-3 and TRBJ1-1, with a tentative D call TRBD1 (6 bases). This CDR3 contains 15 residues. Germline loops: CDR1 SGHTA, CDR2 FQGTGA. Trimming took 1 base from V and 1 from J, leaving 10 bases between them. The CDR3 region is CASSLMAGENTEAFF. CDR3 DNA sequence: TGTGCCAGCAGCTTAATGGCAGGGGAGAACACTGAAGCTTTCTTT.

This clone has just one count. The rearrangement joins TRBV2 to TRBJ1-1; D remains ambiguous. CDR3 length: 15 residues. The ends were cut back, 2 bases at V and 0 bases at J, with 10 bases in the middle. Germline V gives CDR1 SNHLY, CDR2 FYNNEI. The CDR3 coding sequence is TGTGCCAGCAGTGAAATTCCCCGGGTGAACACTGAAGCTTTCTTT. It translates to CASSEIPRVNTEAFF.

The chain links TRBV5-1 to TRBJ2-5; 7 bases are shared with TRBD2. Looked up from germline, CDR1 is SGHRS and CDR2 is YFSETQ. This CDR3 spans 12 amino acids. After removal of 5 bases from V and 7 bases from J, the junction contained 5 bases not matched to a gene. The CDR3 bases are TGCGCCAGCAGGGGAGGGCTGTTGACCCAGTACTTC. Its translation: CASRGGLLTQYF. Supplemented by reference TRBV5-1 and TRBJ2-5, the full variable domain reads KAGVTQTPRYLIKTRGQQVTLSCSPISGHRSVSWYQQTPGQGLQFLFEYFSETQRNKGNFPGRFSGRQFSNSRSEMNVSTLELGDSALYLCASRGGLLTQYFGPGTRLLVL.